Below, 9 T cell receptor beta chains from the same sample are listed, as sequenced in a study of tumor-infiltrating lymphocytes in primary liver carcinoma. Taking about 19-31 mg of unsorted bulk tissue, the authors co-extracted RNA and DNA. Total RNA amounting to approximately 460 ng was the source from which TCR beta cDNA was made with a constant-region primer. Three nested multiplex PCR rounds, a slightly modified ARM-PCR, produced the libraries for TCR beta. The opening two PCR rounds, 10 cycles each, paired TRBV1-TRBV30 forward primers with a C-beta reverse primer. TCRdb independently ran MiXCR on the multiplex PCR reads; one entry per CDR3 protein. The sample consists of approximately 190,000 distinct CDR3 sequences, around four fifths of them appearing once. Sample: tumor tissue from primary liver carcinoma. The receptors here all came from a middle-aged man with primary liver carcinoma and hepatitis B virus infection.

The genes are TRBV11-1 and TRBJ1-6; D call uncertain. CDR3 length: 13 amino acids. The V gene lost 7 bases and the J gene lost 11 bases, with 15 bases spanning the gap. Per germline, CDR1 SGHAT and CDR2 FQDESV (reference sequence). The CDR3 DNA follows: TGTGCCAGCAACACGGCACGGAGTCCACCCCTCCACTTT. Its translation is CASNTARSPPLHF.

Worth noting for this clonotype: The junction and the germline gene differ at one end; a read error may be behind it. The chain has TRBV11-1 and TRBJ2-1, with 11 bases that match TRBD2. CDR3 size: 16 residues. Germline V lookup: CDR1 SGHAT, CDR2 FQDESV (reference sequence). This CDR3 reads CASSPGLAGDFNEQFF. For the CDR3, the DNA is TGTGCCAGCAGTCCTGGACTAGCGGGCGACTTCAATGAGCAATTCTTC.

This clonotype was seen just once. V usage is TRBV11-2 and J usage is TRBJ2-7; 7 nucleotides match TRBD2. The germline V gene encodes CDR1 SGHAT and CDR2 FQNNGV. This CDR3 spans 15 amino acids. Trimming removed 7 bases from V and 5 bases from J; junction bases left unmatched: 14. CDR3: CASNIAGGSYDEQYF. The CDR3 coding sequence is TGTGCCAGCAACATAGCGGGCGGGAGTTACGACGAGCAGTACTTC.

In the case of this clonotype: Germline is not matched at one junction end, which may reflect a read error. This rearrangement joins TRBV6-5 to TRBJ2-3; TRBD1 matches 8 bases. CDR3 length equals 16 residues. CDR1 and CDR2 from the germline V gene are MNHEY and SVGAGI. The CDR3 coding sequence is TGTGCCAGCAGAACGGGTGGGGACAGGCTCTATCGTACGCGGTATTTT. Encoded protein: CASRTGGDRLYRTRYF.

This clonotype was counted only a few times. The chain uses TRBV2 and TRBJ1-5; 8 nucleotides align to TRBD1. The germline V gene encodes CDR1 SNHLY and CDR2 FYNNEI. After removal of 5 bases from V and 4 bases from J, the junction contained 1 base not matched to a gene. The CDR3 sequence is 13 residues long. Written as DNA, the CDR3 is TGTGCCAGCAGTACAGGGGGAAATCAGCCCCAGCATTTT. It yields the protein CASSTGGNQPQHF.

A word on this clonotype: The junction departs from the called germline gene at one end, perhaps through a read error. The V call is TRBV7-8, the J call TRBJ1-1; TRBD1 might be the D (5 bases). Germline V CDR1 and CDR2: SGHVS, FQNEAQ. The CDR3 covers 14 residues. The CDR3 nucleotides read TGTGCCAGCAGCCTAGCGGGGGGGACCACTGAAGCATTCTTT. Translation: CASSLAGGTTEAFF.

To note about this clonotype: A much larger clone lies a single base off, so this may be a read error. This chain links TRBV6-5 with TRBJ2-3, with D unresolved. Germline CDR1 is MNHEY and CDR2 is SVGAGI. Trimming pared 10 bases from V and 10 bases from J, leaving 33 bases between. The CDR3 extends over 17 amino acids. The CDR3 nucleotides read TGTGCCAACAGCTCAATCACGCTCGGCCCGGCTGGCATGGCGCAGTATTTT. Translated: CANSSITLGPAGMAQYF.

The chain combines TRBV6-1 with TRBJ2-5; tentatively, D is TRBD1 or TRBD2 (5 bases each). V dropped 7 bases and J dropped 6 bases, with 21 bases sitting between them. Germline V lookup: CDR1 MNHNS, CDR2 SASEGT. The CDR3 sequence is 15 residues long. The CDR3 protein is CASNPERGIVQTQYF. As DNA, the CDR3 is TGTGCCAGCAACCCCGAGAGGGGTATAGTGCAGACCCAGTACTTC.

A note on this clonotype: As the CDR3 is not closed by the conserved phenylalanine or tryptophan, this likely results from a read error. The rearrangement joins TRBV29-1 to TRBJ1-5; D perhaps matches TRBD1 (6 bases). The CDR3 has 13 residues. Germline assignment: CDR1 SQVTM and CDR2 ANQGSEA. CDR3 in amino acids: CSIVGQFNQPQHS. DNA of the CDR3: TGCAGCATTGTCGGACAGTTCAATCAACCCCAGCATTCT.